Below are 12 T cell receptor beta chains sequenced from a single sample in a study of monozygotic twins with cystic fibrosis. Assay: immunoSEQ multiplex PCR; the TCRdb copy retains only in-frame clones and omits some. The sample carries around 23,000 clones, less than 95% recorded once. Sequenced: blood. The receptors come from a girl aged 2-9 years with cystic fibrosis.

The rearrangement joins TRBV13 to TRBJ1-5; 9 nucleotides line up with TRBD1. J was trimmed by 6 bases and V by 0 bases; bases with no gene match: 3. From germline, CDR1 is PRHDT and CDR2 FYEKMQ (reference sequence). CDR3 length equals 15 residues. Here the CDR3 DNA reads TGTGCCAGCAGCTTAGGACAGGGGGCAGGTCAGCCCCAGCATTTT. Its protein product is CASSLGQGAGQPQHF.

The chain links TRBV7-2 to TRBJ2-3, with TRBD2 matching 7 bases. The CDR3 is 16 amino acids. The trim removed 0 bases at V and 1 base at J, leaving 4 bases unmatched. Germline CDR1 and CDR2: SGHTA and FQGNSA. CDR3 sequence: CASSLALGGGTDTQYF. The DNA of the CDR3 is TGTGCCAGCAGCTTAGCGTTGGGGGGGGGCACAGATACGCAGTATTTT.

The J gene is TRBJ1-5, the V gene TRBV19, with D hard to call. The CDR3 runs 13 residues. The V end lost 3 bases, the J end lost 10 bases, and 13 bases lay between the germline ends. Germline values: CDR1 LNHDA, CDR2 SQIVND (reference sequence). CDR3 DNA: TGTGCCAGTAGTATTACGGAGCTTTTTCCCCAGCATTTT. Translation: CASSITELFPQHF. The full variable domain, rest sourced from reference TRBV19 and TRBJ1-5, is DGGITQSPKYLFRKEGQNVTLSCEQNLNHDAMYWYRQDPGQGLRLIYYSQIVNDFQKGDIAEGYSVSREKKESFPLTVTSAQKNPTAFYLCASSITELFPQHFGDGTRLSIL.

The chain recombines TRBV6-5 with TRBJ1-1; 8 bases align to TRBD1. The CDR3 extends over 15 amino acids. Germline CDR1 and CDR2: MNHEY and SVGAGI. V dropped 5 bases and J dropped 0; count of bases not matched to a gene: 5. This CDR3 reads CASSHGTGVNTEAFF. The CDR3 DNA is TGTGCCAGCAGTCACGGGACAGGCGTGAACACTGAAGCTTTCTTT.

The chain links TRBV14 to TRBJ1-4; a weak D match, TRBD1 (5 bases). Between the trimmed V and J ends, which lost 6 bases and 4 bases, there was a span of 12 bases. From germline, CDR1 is SGHDN and CDR2 FVKESK. The CDR3 sequence is 14 residues long. The CDR3 is CASSGPGNNEKLFF. CDR3 bases: TGTGCCAGCAGTGGGCCAGGGAATAATGAAAAACTGTTTTTT.

This chain links TRBV12-5 with TRBJ2-2; 9 bases align to TRBD1. Germline-derived CDR1 and CDR2 are LGHNT and FRNRAP. J gave up 3 bases and V 1 base, and 9 bases lay outside the gene matches. CDR3 length equals 18 residues. CDR3 sequence (DNA): TGTGCTAGTGGTTTGGAACCGGGACAGGGTACGGACACCGGGGAGCTGTTTTTT. Amino acid sequence: CASGLEPGQGTDTGELFF.

J is TRBJ2-5 and V is TRBV14; TRBD2 is a possible D gene (6 bases). V shed 4 bases and J shed 7 bases, with 16 bases lying between them. The CDR3 has 14 amino acids. Germline V lookup: CDR1 SGHDN, CDR2 FVKESK. The CDR3: CASSRAGTARTQYF. The CDR3 coding sequence is TGTGCCAGCAGCCGCGCGGGGACTGCACGGACCCAGTACTTC.

The V gene is TRBV5-6, the J gene TRBJ1-1; no reliable D call. The germline gives CDR1 SGHDT, CDR2 YYEEEE. The CDR3 totals 13 residues. Trimming stripped 0 bases from V and 7 bases from J, with 10 bases between. Written as DNA, the CDR3 is TGTGCCAGCAGCTTGGTTGGGCAGTTTGAAGCTTTCTTT. This translates into CASSLVGQFEAFF.

The chain employs TRBV7-2 and TRBJ2-7, with 11 positions matching TRBD1. CDR1 is SGHTA and CDR2 is FQGNSA in the germline V gene. This CDR3 contains 15 residues. V dropped 5 bases and J dropped 2; count of bases not matched to a gene: 5. CDR3: CASSPTGQGAYEQYF. CDR3 DNA sequence: TGTGCCAGCAGCCCAACGGGACAGGGGGCCTACGAGCAGTACTTC.

The V call is TRBV7-6, the J call TRBJ2-2; tentatively, D is TRBD2 (6 bases). Germline V gene sequence: CDR1 SGHVS, CDR2 FNYEAQ. There are 18 residues in the CDR3. The V end was cut by 2 bases, the J end by 6 bases, with 22 bases between. CDR3 sequence reads: CASSLIPTLWEDAGELFF. In nucleotides, the CDR3 is TGTGCCAGCAGCTTAATACCTACCTTGTGGGAGGACGCCGGGGAGCTGTTTTTT.

The rearrangement links TRBV11-3 to TRBJ2-2; TRBD1 agrees at 7 bases. Trimming at V came to 3 bases and at J to 4 bases, leaving 2 bases not matched to a gene. This CDR3 has 14 amino acids. Per germline, CDR1 SGHNT and CDR2 YENEEA. CDR3 nucleotides: TGTGCCAGCAGCTTTGACAGGGCCACCGGGGAGCTGTTTTTT. Translated, it gives CASSFDRATGELFF. The full variable domain, completed using reference TRBV11-3 and TRBJ2-2, is EAGVVQSPRYKIIEKKQPVAFWCNPISGHNTLYWYLQNLGQGPELLIRYENEEAVDDSQLPKDRFSAERLKGVDSTLKIQPAELGDSAVYLCASSFDRATGELFFGEGSRLTVL.

This chain links TRBV10-1 with TRBJ2-3; D is ambiguous. V gave up 4 bases and J gave up 2 bases, with 10 bases separating them. Germline CDR1 is WNHNN and CDR2 is SYGVQD (reference sequence). The CDR3 is 14 residues long. The CDR3 region is CASSATGPTDTQYF. The CDR3 coding sequence is TGCGCCAGCAGTGCGACGGGCCCCACAGATACGCAGTATTTT.